This TCR beta chain was retrieved from a study of T cells after yellow fever vaccination (dated 2019 in TCRdb). Study-level background: The SMART-Seq v4 Ultra Low Input RNA kit was used to prepare libraries from fractions with low cell numbers. Bulk TCR alpha and beta repertoires were sequenced longitudinally to track T-cell clones before and after primary and booster YFV17D yellow fever vaccination. Two healthy male donors made up the cohort, one aged 18 to 29 years and the other aged 30 to 39 years. Blood samples were taken at several timepoints before and after primary and secondary immunization, and bulk PBMC replicates and cell subsets were isolated. Broad study findings and their caveats: Only a couple of donors were included in the study, so the extent to which the findings can be generalized is limited. FACS-sorted repertoires could contain abundant contaminating clonotypes from the bulk population, so computational filtering was required. A small share of clonotypes was detected in both CD4 and CD8 compartments, with the overlap likely arising from convergent recombination. Most clones expanded after primary vaccination were re-detected after the booster (almost 98% of CD4 and about 88% of CD8), suggesting broad memory maintenance. Compared with the primary T-cell response, the secondary T-cell response was faster but weaker, reaching its peak on day 5 rather than on day 15.

The treatment or condition label, as the study defines it: live attenuated yellow fever vaccine strain. A standard Ficoll-Paque protocol was used to isolate PBMCs from peripheral blood. Dynabeads CD4 and CD8 positive selection kits were used to isolate the CD4 and CD8 T-cell fractions. RNA was extracted with TriZol from bulk PBMCs, CD4 and CD8 fractions, and dextramer-positive and dextramer-negative fractions. This clonotype was detected ten times or more. Its specific antigen is unknown. Base qualities are not provided; no much larger clone lies one nucleotide away. The V end loses 4 bases and the J end loses 2 bases, and a stretch of 11 bases separates them. From its cysteine to its phenylalanine, the CDR3 spans 14 amino acids. CDR3 DNA is the only sequence kept; it has 42 bases, read in frame from the first base. Sequencing was performed on an Illumina NovaSeq 6000. TCR cDNA was synthesized by 5'RACE template switching, which introduced a universal primer site and unique molecular identifiers. cDNA synthesis was primed from both the TCR alpha and TCR beta constant segments. Libraries were amplified in two PCR steps, with sample barcodes and sequencing adapters added in the second step. Sequencing of the libraries was done on either Illumina HiSeq 2500 (2x100 bp) or NovaSeq (2x150 bp). The authors' analysis ran thus. MIGEC was used to demultiplex reads and collapse the reads into UMI consensus sequences, and MiXCR was used for V(D)J alignment. Vaccine-responding clonotypes were identified with edgeR using replicate PBMC samples, with FDR below 0.01 and a log2 fold change above 5 up to day 15 being required. Bulk clonotypes were assigned CD4 or CD8 identity according to which sequenced CD4 or CD8 repertoire held them at higher abundance. TCRdb applied fastp at Q25 and MiXCR to the public reads, then kept only in-frame beta chains. Rows are unified per CDR3 protein, each entry keeping the most common DNA and genes. The V and J calls, along with clone size, are taken from TCRdb and not from the paper's own processing. The sample records some 290,000 distinct CDR3 sequences, roughly a tenth of which are singletons. The top ten clonotypes cover 3% to 3.5% of the sample.

The origin of this receptor is a man aged 18 to 29 who received the YFV17D yellow fever vaccine. The chain joins TRBV12-3 or TRBV12-4 to TRBJ2-5; matching of 5 bases hints at TRBD2 as the D gene. The sequenced sample was CD4+ T cells sorted from PBMCs, obtained 45 days after the yellow fever booster vaccination. The DNA is TGTGCCAGCAGTTGGAGGTCGGGTCAAGAGACCCAGTACTTC. Its product reads: CASSWRSGQETQYF.